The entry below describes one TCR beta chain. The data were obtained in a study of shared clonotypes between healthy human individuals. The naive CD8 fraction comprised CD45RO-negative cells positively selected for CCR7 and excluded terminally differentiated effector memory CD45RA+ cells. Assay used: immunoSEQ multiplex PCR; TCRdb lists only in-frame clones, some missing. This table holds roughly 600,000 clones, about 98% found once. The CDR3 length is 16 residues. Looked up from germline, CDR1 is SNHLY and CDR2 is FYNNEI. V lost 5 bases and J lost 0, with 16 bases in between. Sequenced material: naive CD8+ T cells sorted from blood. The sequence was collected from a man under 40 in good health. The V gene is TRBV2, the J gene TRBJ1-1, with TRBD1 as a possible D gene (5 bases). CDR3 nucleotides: TGTGCCAGCAGTCTGGGGGTTGACACGTTGAACACTGAAGCTTTCTTT. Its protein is CASSLGVDTLNTEAFF.